This T cell receptor beta chain was identified during a study of blood T cell repertoires in COVID-19. Study context: Samples taken during acute and convalescent COVID-19 were collected in the United States, Italy and Spain.

Sequencing was performed with immunoSEQ multiplex PCR; in TCRdb, only in-frame clones are kept and a portion is missing. There are fewer than 80,000 clones in the sample; about nine tenths occur only once, and 5.5% to 6.5% lies in the top ten. The CDR3 runs to 16 residues. This clonotype was sampled from a human donor in a cohort sampled during active COVID-19. This sequence joins TRBV12-1 and TRBJ2-7; the table's D call, TRBD2, has no DNA check behind it. TRBV12-1 is a pseudogene segment. The material sequenced was peripheral blood. In DNA, the CDR3 is TGTGCCAGCAGCCCAAGGGGGGGGCTAGCGGACTACGAGCAGTACTTC. Its translation: CASSPRGGLADYEQYF.